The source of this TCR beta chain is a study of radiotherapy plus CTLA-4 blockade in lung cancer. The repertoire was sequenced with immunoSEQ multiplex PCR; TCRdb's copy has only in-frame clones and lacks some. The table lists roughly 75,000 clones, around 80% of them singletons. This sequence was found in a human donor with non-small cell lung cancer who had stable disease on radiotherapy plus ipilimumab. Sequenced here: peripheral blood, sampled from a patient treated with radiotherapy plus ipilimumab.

The CDR3 coding sequence is TGTGCCAGCAGTGAACAGGGGGGTGGATATGGCTACACCTTC. This codes for CASSEQGGGYGYTF. The chain joins TRBV27 to TRBJ1-2, with 8 bases fitting TRBD1. This CDR3 has 14 amino acids. Germline V gives CDR1 MNHEY, CDR2 SMNVEV (reference sequence). The V and J ends lost 5 bases and 5 bases, in that order; junction bases with no gene match: 7.